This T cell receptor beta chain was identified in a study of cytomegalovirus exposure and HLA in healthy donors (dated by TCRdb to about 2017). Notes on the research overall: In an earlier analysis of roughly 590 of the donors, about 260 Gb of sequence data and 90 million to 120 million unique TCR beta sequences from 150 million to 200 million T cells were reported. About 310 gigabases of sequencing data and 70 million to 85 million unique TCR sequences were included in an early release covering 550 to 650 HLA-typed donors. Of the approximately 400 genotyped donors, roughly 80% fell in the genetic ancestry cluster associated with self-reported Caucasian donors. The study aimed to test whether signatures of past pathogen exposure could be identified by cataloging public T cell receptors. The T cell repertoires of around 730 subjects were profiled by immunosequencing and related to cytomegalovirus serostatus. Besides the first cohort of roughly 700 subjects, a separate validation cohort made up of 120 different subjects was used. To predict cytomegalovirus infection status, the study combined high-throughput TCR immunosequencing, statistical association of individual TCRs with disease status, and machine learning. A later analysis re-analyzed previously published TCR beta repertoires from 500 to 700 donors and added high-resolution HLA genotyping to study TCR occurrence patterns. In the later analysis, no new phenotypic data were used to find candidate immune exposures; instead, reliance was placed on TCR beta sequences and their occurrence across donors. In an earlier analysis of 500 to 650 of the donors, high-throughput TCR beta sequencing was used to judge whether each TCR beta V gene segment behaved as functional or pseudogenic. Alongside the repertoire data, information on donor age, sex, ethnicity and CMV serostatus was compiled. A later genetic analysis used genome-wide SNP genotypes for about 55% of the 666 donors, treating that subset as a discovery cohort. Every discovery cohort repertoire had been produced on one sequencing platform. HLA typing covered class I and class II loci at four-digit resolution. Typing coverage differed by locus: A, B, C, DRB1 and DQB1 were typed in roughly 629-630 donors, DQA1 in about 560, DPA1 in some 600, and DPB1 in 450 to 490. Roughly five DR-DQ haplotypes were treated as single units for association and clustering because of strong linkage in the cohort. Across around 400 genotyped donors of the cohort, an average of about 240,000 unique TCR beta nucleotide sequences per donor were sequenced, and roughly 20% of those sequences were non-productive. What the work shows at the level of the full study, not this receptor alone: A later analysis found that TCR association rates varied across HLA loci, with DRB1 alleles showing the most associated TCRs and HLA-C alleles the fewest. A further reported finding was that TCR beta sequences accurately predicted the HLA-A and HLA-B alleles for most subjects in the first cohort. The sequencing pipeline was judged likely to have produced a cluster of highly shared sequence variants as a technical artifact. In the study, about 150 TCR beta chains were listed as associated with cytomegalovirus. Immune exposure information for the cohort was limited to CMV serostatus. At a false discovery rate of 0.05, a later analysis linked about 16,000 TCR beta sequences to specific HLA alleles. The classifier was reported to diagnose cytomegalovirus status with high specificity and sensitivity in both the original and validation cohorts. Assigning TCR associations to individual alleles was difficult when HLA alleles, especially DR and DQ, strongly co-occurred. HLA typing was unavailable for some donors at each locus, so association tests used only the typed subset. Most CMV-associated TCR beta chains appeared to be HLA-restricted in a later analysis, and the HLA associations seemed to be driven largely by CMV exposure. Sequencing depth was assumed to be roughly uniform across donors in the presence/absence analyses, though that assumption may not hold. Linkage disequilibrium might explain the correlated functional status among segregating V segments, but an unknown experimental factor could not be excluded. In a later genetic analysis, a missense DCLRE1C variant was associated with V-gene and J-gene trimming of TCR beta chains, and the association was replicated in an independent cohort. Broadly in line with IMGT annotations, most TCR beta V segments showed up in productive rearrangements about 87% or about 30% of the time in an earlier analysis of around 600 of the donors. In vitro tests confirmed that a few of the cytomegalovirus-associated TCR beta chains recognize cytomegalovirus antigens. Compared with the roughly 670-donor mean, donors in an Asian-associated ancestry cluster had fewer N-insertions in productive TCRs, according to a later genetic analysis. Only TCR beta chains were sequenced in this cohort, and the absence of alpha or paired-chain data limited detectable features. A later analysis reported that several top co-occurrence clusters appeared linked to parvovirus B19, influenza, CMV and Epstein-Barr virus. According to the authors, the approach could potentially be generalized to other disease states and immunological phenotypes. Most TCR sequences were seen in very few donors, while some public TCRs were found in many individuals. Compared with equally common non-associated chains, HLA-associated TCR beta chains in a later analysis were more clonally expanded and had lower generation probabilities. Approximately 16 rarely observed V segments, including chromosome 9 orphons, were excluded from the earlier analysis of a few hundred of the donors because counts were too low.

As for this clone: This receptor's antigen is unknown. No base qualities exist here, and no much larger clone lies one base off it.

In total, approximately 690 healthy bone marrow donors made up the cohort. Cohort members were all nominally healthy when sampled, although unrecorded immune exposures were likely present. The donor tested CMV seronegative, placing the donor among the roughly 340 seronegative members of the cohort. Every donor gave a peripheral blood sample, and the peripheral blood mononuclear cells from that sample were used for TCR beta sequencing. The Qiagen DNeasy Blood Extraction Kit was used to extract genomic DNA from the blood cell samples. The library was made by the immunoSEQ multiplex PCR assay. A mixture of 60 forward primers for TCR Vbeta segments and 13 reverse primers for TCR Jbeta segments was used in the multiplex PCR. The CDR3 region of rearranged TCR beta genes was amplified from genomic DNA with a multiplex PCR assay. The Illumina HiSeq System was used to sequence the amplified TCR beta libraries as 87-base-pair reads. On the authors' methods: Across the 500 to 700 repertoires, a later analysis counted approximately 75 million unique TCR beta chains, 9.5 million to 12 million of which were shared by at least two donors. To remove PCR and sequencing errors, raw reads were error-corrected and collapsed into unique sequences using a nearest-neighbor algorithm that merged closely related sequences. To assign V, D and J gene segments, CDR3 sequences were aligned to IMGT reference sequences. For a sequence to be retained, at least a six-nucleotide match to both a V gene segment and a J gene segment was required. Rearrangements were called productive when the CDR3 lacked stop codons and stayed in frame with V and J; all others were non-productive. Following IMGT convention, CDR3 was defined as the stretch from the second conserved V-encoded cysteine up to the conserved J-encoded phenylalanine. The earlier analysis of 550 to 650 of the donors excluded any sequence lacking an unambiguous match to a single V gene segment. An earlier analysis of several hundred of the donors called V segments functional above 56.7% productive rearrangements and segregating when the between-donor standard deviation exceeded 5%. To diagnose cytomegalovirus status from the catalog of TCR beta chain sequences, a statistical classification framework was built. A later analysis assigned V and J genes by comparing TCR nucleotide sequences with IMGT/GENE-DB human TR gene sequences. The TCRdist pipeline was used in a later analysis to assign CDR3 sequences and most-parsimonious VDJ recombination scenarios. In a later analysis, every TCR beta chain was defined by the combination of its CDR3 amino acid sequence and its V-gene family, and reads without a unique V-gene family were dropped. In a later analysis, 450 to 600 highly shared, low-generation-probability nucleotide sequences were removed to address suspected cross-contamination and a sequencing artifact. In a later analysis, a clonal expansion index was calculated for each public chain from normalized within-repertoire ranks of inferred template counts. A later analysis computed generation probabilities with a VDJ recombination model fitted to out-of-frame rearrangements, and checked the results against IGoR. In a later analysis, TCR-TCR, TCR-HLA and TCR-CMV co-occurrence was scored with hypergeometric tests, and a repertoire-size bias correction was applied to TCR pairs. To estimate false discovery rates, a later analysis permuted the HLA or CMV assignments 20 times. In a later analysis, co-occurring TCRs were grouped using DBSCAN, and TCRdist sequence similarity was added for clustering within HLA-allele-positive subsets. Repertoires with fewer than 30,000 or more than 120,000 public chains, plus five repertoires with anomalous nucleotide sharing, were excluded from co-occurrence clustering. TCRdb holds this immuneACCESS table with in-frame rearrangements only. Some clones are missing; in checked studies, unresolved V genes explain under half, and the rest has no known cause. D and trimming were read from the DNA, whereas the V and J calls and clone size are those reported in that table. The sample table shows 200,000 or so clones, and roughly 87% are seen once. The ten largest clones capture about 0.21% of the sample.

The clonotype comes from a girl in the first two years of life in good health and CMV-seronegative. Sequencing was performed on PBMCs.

DNA sequence: TGTGCCAGCTCACCAAGCGGGGGGACCACAGATACGCAGTATTTT. Its product reads: CASSPSGGTTDTQYF. The chain employs TRBV18 and TRBJ2-3, with 9 bases matching TRBD2. Trimming leaves V shorter by 2 bases and J shorter by 2 bases, with the junction holding 2 bases beyond the gene matches. CDR1 and CDR2, looked up from the germline V gene, are KGHSH and LQKENI. CDR3 length: 15 amino acids, cysteine to phenylalanine. The CDR3 DNA has 45 bases and is translated from base 1.